This passage covers 8 T cell receptor beta chains from one sample sequenced in a study of cytomegalovirus exposure and HLA in healthy donors. A multiplex PCR was run with 60 Vbeta primers and 13 Jbeta primers. Clones were read by immunoSEQ multiplex PCR, and TCRdb kept only the in-frame ones, dropping some. The data show some 44,000 clones, 50% seen once. Material for sequencing was PBMCs. Source of these receptors: a human donor in good health.

The gene calls are TRBV4-3 and TRBJ2-2, with a tentative D call TRBD1 (6 bases). Germline values: CDR1 LGHNA, CDR2 YSLEER. CDR3 length equals 17 residues. Trimming took 6 bases from V and 4 from J, leaving 21 bases between them. The CDR3 reads CASSPSATKQGTGELFF. In nucleotides, the CDR3 is TGCGCCAGCAGTCCCAGTGCTACAAAACAGGGCACCGGGGAGCTGTTTTTT.

The chain combines TRBV11-2 with TRBJ1-3; TRBD1 matches 7 bases. With V trimmed by 4 bases and J by 4 bases, 19 bases remained unmatched. The germline V gene has CDR1 SGHAT and CDR2 FQNNGV. The CDR3 loop spans 19 amino acids. This chain's CDR3 is CASSSLFSRQGKEGNTIYF. The DNA of the CDR3 is TGTGCCAGCAGCTCCCTTTTCTCCCGACAGGGAAAGGAAGGAAACACCATATATTTT.

As concerns this clone: This same CDR3 is encoded by further DNA sequences in the sample. The V and J genes are TRBV5-6 and TRBJ1-4, with 7 bases aligning to TRBD1. Germline V CDR1 and CDR2: SGHDT, YYEEEE. With V trimmed by 1 base and J by 7 bases, 13 bases remained unmatched. This CDR3 spans 17 amino acids. CDR3 protein: CASSLKGGGGLVEKLFF. The CDR3 nucleotides read TGTGCCAGCAGCTTGAAGGGCGGAGGGGGCTTGGTTGAAAAACTGTTTTTT.

For the CDR3, the DNA is TGCGCCAGCAGCTTGGGCCCTATCCGGGACACAAGCTCCTACGAGCAGTACTTC. Its translation: CASSLGPIRDTSSYEQYF. V and J are TRBV5-1 and TRBJ2-7; the D gene is possibly TRBD1 (6 bases). Germline V gene lookup returns CDR1 SGHRS and CDR2 YFSETQ. Trimming took off 0 bases at V and 0 bases at J, with 19 bases between the two ends. This CDR3 region has 18 residues.

V is TRBV14 and J is TRBJ1-2; 7 positions agree with TRBD1. Per the germline V gene, CDR1 is SGHDN and CDR2 is FVKESK. The V gene end was trimmed by 4 bases and the J gene end by 8 bases; junction bases not matched to a gene: 7. There are 13 residues in the CDR3. Here the CDR3 DNA reads TGTGCCAGCAGCCGAGACAGGGCCCGGGGCTACACCTTC. It is translated as CASSRDRARGYTF.

This chain connects TRBV7-2 to TRBJ2-7, with 11 bases that match TRBD2. V lost 2 bases, J lost 5 bases, and 14 bases stayed unmatched. In germline, CDR1 is SGHTA, CDR2 FQGNSA. CDR3 size: 18 residues. In nucleotides, the CDR3 is TGTGCCAGCAGCTTAACGGGAAAAACTAGCGGGAGTAGGAACGAGCAGTACTTC. Translation: CASSLTGKTSGSRNEQYF.

The chain couples TRBV7-3 to TRBJ2-3, with D possibly matching TRBD2 (6 bases). Germline assignment: CDR1 SGHTA and CDR2 FQGTGA. V was clipped by 5 bases and J by 6 bases, with 21 bases between them. The CDR3 consists of 16 residues. The CDR3 nucleotides read TGTGCCAGCAGCCTCGAGCTAGTGGAGGGGAGGGATACGCAGTATTTT. This encodes CASSLELVEGRDTQYF.

This chain connects TRBV7-9 to TRBJ1-3, with 7 positions matching TRBD1. This CDR3 region has 17 residues. Germline V gene sequence: CDR1 SEHNR, CDR2 FQNEAQ (reference sequence). V gave up 5 bases and J gave up 4 bases; unmatched junction bases: 14. DNA for the CDR3: TGTGCCAGCAGCACCTACAGGGGACTCTCTGTAGGAAACACCATATATTTT. Protein sequence: CASSTYRGLSVGNTIYF.